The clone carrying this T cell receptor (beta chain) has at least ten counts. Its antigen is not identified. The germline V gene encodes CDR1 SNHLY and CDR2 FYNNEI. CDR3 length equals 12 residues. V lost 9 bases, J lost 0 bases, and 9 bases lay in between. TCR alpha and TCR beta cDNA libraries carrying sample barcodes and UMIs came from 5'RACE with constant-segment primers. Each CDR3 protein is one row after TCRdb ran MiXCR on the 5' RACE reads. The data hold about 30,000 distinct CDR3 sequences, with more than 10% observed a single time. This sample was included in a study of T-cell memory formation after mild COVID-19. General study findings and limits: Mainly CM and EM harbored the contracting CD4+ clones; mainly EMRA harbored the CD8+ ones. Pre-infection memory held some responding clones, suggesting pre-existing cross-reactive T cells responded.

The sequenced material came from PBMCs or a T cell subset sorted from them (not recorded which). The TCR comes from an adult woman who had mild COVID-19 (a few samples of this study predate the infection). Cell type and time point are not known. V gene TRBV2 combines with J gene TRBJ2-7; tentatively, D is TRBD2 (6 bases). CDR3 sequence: CASGGYSYEQYF. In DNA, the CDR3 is TGTGCCAGTGGGGGGTACTCCTACGAGCAGTACTTC.